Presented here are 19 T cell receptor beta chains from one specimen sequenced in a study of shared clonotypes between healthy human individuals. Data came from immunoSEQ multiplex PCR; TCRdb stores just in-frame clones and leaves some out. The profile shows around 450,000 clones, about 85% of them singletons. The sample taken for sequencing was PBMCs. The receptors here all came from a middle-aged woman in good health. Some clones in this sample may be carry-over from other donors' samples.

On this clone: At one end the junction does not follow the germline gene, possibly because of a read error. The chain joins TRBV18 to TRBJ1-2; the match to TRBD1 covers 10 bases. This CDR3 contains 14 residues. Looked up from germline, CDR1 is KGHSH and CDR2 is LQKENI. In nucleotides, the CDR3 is TGTGCCAGCTCACCAGGGACAGGGGACTATGGCCACACCTTC. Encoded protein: CASSPGTGDYGHTF.

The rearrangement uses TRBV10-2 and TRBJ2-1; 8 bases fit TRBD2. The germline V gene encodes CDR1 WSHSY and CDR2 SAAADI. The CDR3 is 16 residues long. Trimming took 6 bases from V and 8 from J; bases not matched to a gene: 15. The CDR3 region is CASSSRGSGSLDEQFF. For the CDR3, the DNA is TGCGCCAGCAGCAGCCGGGGGAGCGGGAGTCTGGATGAGCAGTTCTTC.

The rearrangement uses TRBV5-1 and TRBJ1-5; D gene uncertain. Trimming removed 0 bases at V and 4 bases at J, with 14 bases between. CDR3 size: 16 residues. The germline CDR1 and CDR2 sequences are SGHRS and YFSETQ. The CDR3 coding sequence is TGCGCCAGCAGCTTGGATGGGGTATCGGCGAATCAGCCCCAGCATTTT. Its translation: CASSLDGVSANQPQHF.

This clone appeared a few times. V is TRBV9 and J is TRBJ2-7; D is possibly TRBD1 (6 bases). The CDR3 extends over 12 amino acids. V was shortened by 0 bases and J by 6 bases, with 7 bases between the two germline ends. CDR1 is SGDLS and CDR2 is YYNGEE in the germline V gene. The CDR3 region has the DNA TGTGCCAGCAGCGTAGGGGACACCGAGCAGTACTTC. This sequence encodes CASSVGDTEQYF.

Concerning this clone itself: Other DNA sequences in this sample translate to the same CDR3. The CDR3 nucleotides are TGTGCCAGCAGCCCCGGACAGCTAAACACCGGGGAGCTGTTTTTT. Its translation is CASSPGQLNTGELFF. The V and J genes are TRBV5-6 and TRBJ2-2, with D possibly matching TRBD1 (6 bases). The V end lost 4 bases, the J end lost 2 bases, and 12 bases lay between the germline ends. Germline CDR1 reads SGHDT; CDR2 reads YYEEEE. There are 15 residues in the CDR3.

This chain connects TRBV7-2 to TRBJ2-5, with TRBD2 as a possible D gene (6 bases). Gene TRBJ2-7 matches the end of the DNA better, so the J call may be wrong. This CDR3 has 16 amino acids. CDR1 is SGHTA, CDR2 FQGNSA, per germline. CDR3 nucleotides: TGTGCCAGCAGACGGGCTGGTGCGGGAAGCTCCTACGAGCAGTACTTC. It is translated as CASRRAGAGSSYEQYF.

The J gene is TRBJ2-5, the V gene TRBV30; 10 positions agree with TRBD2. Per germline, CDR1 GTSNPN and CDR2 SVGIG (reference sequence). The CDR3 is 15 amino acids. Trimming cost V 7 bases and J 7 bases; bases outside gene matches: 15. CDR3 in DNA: TGTGCCTACATCAGGGTAGCGGGAGGTATCGGGACCCAGTACTTC. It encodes CAYIRVAGGIGTQYF.

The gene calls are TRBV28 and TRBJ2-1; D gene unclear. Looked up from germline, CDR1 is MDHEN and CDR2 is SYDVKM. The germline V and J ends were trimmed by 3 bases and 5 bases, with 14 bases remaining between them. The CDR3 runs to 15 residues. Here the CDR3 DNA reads TGTGCCAGCAGTTTTTTTGGGTACCTAAACAATGAGCAGTTCTTC. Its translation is CASSFFGYLNNEQFF.

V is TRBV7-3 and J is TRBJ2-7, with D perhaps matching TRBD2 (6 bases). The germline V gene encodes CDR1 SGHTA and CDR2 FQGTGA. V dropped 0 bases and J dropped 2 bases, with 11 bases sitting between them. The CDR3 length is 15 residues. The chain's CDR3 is CASSLTAGRTYEQYF. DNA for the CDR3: TGTGCCAGCAGCTTAACGGCAGGGAGGACCTACGAGCAGTACTTC.

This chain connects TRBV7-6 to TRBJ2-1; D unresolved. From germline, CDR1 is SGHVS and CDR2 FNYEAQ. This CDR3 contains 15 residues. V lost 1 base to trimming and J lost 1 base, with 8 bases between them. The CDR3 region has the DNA TGTGCCAGCAGCTTAGGTTCGGCGTCCTACAATGAGCAGTTCTTC. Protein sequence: CASSLGSASYNEQFF.

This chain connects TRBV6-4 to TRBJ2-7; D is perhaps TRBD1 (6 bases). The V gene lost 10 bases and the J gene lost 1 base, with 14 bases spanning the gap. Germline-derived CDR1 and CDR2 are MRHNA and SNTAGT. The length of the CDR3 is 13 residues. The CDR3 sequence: CATLLGGSYEQYF. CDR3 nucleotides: TGTGCCACCCTACTAGGGGGTTCCTACGAGCAGTACTTC.

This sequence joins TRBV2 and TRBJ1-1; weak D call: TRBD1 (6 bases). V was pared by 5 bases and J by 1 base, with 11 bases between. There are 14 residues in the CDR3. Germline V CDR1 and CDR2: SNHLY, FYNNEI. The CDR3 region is CASSSGQPNTEAFF. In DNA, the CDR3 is TGTGCCAGCAGTTCCGGACAGCCGAACACTGAAGCTTTCTTT.

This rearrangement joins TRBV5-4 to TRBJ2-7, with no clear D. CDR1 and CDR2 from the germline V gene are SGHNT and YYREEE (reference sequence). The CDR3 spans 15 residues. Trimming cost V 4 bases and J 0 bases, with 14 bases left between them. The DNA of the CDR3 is TGTGCCAGCAGCACGACGGTTACCAGCTCCTACGAGCAGTACTTC. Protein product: CASSTTVTSSYEQYF.

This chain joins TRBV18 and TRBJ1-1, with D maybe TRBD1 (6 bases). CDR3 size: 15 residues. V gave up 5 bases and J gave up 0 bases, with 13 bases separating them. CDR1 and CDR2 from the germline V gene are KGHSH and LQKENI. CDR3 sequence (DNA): TGTGCCAGCTCATCATTAGGACAGCTGAACACTGAAGCTTTCTTT. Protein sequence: CASSSLGQLNTEAFF.

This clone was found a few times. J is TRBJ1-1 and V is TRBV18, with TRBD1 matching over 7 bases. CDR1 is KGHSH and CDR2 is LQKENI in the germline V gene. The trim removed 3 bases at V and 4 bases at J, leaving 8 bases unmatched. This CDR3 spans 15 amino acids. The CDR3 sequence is CASSPRQGEATEAFF. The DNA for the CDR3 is TGTGCCAGCTCACCCCGGCAGGGGGAGGCCACTGAAGCTTTCTTT.

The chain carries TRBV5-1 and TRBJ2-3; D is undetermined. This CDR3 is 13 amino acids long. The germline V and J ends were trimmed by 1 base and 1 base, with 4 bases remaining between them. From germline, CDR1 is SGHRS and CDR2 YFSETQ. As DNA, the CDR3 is TGCGCCAGCAGCTTGACTGGCACAGATACGCAGTATTTT. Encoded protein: CASSLTGTDTQYF.

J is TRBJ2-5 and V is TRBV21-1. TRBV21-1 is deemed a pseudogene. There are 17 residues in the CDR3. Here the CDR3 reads CASSKVVTGPYQETQYF. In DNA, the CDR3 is TGTGCCAGCAGCAAAGTGGTAACCGGACCGTACCAAGAGACCCAGTACTTC.

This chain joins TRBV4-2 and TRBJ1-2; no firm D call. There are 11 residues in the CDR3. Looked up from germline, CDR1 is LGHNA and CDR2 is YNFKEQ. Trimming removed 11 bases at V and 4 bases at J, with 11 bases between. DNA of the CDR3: TGTGCCTGTACAGCTCCCTATGGCTACACCTTC. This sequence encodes CACTAPYGYTF.

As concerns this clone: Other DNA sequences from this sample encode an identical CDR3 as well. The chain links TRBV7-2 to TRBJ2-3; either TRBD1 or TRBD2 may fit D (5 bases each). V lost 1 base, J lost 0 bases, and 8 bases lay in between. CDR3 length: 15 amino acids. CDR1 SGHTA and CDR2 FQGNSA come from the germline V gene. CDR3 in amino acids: CASSLVGTSTDTQYF. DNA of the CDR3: TGTGCCAGCAGCTTAGTCGGGACGAGCACAGATACGCAGTATTTT.